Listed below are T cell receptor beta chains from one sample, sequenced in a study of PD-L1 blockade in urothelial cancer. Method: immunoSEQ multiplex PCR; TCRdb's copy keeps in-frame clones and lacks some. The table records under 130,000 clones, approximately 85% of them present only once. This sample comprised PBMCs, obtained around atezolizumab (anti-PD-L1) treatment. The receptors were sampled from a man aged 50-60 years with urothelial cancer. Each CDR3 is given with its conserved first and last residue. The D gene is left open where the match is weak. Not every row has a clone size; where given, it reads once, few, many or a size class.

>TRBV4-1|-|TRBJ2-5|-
CASSQATGETQYF
TGCGCCAGCAGCCAAGCGACAGGAGAGACCCAGTACTTC
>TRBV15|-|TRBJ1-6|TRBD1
CATSRSLPGQNSPLHF
TGTGCCACCAGCAGATCTCTACCGGGACAGAATTCACCCCTCCACTTT
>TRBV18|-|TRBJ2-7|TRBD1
CASSQQTGVIYEQYF
TGTGCCAGCTCACAACAGACAGGGGTAATCTACGAGCAGTACTTC
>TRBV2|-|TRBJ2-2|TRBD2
CASSGTTNTGELFF
TGTGCCAGTTCCGGGACTACGAACACCGGGGAGCTGTTTTTT
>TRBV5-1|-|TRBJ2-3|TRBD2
CASSAEVAGGTDTQYF
TGCGCCAGCAGCGCGGAGGTAGCGGGAGGCACAGATACGCAGTATTTT
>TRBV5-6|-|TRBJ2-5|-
CASSLVQPGQETQYF
TGTGCCAGCAGCTTGGTCCAACCCGGCCAAGAGACCCAGTACTTC
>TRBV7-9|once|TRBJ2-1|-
CASSLGRTYNEQFF
TGTGCCAGCAGCCTAGGGCGGACCTACAATGAGCAGTTCTTC
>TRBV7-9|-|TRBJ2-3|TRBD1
CASSLGGGRGLGDTQYF
TGTGCCAGCAGCTTAGGTGGCGGCAGGGGGCTCGGAGATACGCAGTATTTT
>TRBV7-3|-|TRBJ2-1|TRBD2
CASSFSPAGAWDEQFF
TGTGCCAGCAGCTTCTCCCCAGCGGGAGCATGGGATGAGCAGTTCTTC
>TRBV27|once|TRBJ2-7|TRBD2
CASSLGLAWSYEQYF
TGTGCCAGCAGTTTGGGACTAGCTTGGTCCTACGAGCAGTACTTC
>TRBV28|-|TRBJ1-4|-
CASSLGGTANEKLFF
TGTGCCAGCAGTTTAGGGGGCACCGCTAATGAAAAACTGTTTTTT
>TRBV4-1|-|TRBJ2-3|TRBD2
CASSHRDGTSGGTDTQYF
TGCGCCAGCAGCCACCGAGACGGGACTAGCGGAGGAACAGATACGCAGTATTTT
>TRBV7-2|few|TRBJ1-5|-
CASSLEGRVNQPQHF
TGTGCCAGCAGCTTAGAAGGGAGGGTAAATCAGCCCCAGCATTTT
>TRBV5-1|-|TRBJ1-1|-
CASSLGAANTEAFF
TGCGCCAGCAGCTTGGGAGCGGCGAACACTGAAGCTTTCTTT
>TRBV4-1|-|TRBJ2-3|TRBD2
CASSRSGTSGRTDTQYF
TGCGCCAGCAGCCGCTCCGGGACTAGCGGGAGGACAGATACGCAGTATTTT
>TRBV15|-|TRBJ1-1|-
CATSRDFEGGINTEAFF
TGTGCCACCAGCAGAGATTTCGAAGGCGGGATCAACACTGAAGCTTTCTTT
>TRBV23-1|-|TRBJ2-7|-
CASRQGGALGEQYF
TGCGCCAGCCGCCAAGGGGGGGCGCTTGGAGAGCAGTACTTC
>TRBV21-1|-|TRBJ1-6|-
CASSHTGSSYNSPLHF
TGTGCCAGCAGCCACACGGGGAGCTCCTATAATTCACCCCTCCACTTT
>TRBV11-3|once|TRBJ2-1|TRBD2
CASRVAGGSGEQFF
TGTGCCAGCAGAGTAGCGGGAGGTAGCGGTGAGCAGTTCTTC
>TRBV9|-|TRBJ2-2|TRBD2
CASSVGTSGRTGELFF
TGTGCCAGCAGCGTAGGGACTAGCGGGAGGACCGGGGAGCTGTTTTTT
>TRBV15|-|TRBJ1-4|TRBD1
CATSRGQLNEKLFF
TGTGCCACCAGCAGGGGACAGCTCAATGAAAAACTGTTTTTT
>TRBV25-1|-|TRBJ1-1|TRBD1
CASTQGGLRLAFF
TGTGCCAGCACTCAGGGGGGCCTGAGGCTAGCTTTCTTT
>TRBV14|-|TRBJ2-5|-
CASSHTLGRGRQETQYF
TGTGCCAGCAGCCATACCTTGGGTAGGGGCCGCCAAGAGACCCAGTACTTC
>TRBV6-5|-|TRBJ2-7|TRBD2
CASTRGGGIGEQYF
TGTGCCAGCACCCGGGGGGGCGGGATTGGCGAGCAGTACTTC
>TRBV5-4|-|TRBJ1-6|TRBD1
CASSTWTGANSPLHF
TGTGCCAGCAGCACCTGGACAGGGGCGAATTCACCCCTCCACTTT
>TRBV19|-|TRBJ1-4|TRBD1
CASSISGTGKEKLFF
TGTGCCAGTAGTATATCGGGGACAGGGAAGGAAAAACTGTTTTTT
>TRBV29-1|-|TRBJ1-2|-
CSVLIPGQYYTF
TGCAGCGTTCTCATCCCGGGACAATACTACACCTTC
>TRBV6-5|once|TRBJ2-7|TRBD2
CASRLLAGYEQYF
TGTGCCAGCAGGCTACTAGCGGGGTACGAGCAGTACTTC
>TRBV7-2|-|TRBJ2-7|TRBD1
CASSLAGTGGSAPLYEQYF
TGTGCCAGCAGCTTAGCGGGGACAGGGGGTTCCGCGCCCCTATACGAGCAGTACTTC
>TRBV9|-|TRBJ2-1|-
CASSRKGGDSSYNEQFF
TGTGCCAGCAGCAGGAAGGGGGGGGATTCATCCTACAATGAGCAGTTCTTC
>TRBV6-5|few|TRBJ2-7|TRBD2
CASSPSSGRSYEQYF
TGTGCCAGCAGTCCATCTAGCGGGAGGTCCTACGAGCAGTACTTC
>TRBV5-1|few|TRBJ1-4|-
CASSPRGPPNEKLFF
TGCGCCAGCAGCCCTCGGGGTCCCCCTAATGAAAAACTGTTTTTT
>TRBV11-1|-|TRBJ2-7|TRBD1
CASSMGTDEQYF
TGTGCCAGCAGCATGGGGACAGACGAGCAGTACTTC
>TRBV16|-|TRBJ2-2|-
CASSQLSGTGELFF
TGTGCCAGCAGCCAATTATCCGGGACCGGGGAGCTGTTTTTT
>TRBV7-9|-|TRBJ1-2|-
CASSSTLGKTGANYGYTF
TGTGCCAGCAGCTCTACCCTCGGCAAGACAGGAGCTAACTATGGCTACACCTTC
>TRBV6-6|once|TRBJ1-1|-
CASTLQGTEAFF
TGTGCCAGCACCCTGCAGGGTACTGAAGCTTTCTTT
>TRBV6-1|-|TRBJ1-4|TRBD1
CASSVKRTGPATNEKLFF
TGTGCCAGCAGTGTAAAGAGGACAGGACCCGCAACTAATGAAAAACTGTTTTTT
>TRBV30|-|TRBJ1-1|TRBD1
CAWNRGGTRNTEAFF
TGTGCCTGGAACAGGGGGGGGACAAGGAACACTGAAGCTTTCTTT
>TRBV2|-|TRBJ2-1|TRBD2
CASTLAASVNEQFF
TGTGCCAGCACCCTAGCGGCTTCCGTCAATGAGCAGTTCTTC
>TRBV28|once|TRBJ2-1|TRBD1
CAGGQGGSYNEQFF
TGTGCCGGCGGACAGGGGGGCTCCTACAATGAGCAGTTCTTC